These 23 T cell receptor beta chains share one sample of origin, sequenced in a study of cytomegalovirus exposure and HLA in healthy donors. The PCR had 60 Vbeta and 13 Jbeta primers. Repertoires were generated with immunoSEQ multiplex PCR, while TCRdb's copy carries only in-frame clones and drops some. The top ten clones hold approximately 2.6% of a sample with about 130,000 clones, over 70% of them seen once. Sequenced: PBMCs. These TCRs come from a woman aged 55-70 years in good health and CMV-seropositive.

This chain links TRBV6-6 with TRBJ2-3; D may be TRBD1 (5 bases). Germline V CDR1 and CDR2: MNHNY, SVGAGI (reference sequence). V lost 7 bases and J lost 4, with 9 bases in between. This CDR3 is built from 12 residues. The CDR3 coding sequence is TGTGCCAGCACCCAAGGGGCAGATACGCAGTATTTT. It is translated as CASTQGADTQYF.

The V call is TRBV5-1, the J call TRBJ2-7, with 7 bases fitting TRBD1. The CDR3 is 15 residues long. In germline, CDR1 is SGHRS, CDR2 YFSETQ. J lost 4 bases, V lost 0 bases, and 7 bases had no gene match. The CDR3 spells CASSLGGTANYEQYF. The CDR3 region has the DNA TGCGCCAGCAGCTTGGGAGGGACAGCGAATTACGAGCAGTACTTC.

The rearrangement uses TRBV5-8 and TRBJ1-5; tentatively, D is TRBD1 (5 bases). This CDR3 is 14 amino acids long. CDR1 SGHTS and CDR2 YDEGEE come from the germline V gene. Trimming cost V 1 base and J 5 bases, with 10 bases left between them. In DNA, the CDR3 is TGTGCCAGCAGCTTGTTCGACAGTTATCAGCCCCAGCATTTT. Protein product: CASSLFDSYQPQHF.

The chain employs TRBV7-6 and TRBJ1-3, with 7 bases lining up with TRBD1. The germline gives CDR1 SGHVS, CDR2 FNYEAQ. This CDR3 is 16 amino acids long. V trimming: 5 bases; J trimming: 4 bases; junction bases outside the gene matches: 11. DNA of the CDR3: TGTGCCAGCAGCCCAATTGACAGGGTTGCAGGAAACACCATATATTTT. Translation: CASSPIDRVAGNTIYF. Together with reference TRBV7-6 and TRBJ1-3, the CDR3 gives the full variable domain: GAGVSQSPRYKVTKRGQDVALRCDPISGHVSLYWYRQALGQGPEFLTYFNYEAQQDKSGLPNDRFSAERPEGSISTLTIQRTEQRDSAMYRCASSPIDRVAGNTIYFGEGSWLTVV.

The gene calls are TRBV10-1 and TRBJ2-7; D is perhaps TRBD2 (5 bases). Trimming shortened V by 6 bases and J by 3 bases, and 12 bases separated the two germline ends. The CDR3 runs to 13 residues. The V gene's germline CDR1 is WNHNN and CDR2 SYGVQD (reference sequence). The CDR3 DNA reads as TGCGCCAGCAGCCCCGGGGTCGTCTACGAGCAGTACTTC. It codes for CASSPGVVYEQYF.

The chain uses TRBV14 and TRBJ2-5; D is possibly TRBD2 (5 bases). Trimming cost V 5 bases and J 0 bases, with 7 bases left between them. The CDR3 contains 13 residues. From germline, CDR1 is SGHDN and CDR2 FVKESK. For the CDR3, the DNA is TGTGCCAGCAGCTCGGACTACCAAGAGACCCAGTACTTC. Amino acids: CASSSDYQETQYF.

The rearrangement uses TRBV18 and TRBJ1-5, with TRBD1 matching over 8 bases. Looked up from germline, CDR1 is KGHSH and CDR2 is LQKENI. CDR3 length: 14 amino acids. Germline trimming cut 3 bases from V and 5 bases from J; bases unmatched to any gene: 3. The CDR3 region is CASSPTGEDQPQHF. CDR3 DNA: TGTGCCAGCTCACCGACAGGGGAGGATCAGCCCCAGCATTTT.

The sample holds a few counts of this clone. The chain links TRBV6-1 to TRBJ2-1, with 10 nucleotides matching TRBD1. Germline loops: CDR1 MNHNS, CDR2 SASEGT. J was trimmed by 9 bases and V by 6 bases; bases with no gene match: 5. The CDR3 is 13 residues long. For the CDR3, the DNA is TGTGCCAGCAGACGACAGGGGGCGGGTGAGCAGTTCTTC. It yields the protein CASRRQGAGEQFF.

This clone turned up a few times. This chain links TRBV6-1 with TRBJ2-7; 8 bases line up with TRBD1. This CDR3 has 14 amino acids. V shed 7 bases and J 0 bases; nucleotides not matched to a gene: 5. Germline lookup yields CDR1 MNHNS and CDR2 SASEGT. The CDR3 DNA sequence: TGTGCCAGCACACGACAGGGGACCTCCTACGAGCAGTACTTC. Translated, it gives CASTRQGTSYEQYF.

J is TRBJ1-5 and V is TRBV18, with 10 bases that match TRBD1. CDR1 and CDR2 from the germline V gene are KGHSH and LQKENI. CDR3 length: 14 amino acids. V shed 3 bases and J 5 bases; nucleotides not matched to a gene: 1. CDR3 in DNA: TGTGCCAGCTCACCGACAGGGGGCGATCAGCCCCAGCATTTT. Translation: CASSPTGGDQPQHF.

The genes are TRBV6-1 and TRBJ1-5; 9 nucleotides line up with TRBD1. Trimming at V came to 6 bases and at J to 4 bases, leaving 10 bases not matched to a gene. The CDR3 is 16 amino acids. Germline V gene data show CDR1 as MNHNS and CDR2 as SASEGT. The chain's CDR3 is CASREQGAGGNQPQHF. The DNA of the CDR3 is TGTGCCAGCAGGGAACAGGGGGCAGGGGGTAATCAGCCCCAGCATTTT.

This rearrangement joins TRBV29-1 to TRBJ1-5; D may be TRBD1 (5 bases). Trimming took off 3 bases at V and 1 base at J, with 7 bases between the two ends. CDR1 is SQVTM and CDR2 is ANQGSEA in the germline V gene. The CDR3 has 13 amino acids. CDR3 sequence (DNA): TGCAGCGTTGAGGGGGGGAGCAATCAGCCCCAGCATTTT. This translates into CSVEGGSNQPQHF.

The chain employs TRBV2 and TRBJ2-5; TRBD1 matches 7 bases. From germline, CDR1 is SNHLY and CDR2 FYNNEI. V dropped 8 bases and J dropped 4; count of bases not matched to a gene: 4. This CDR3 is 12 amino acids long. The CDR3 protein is CASDRAPETQYF. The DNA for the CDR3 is TGTGCCAGCGACAGGGCACCAGAGACCCAGTACTTC.

CDR3: CASSLTGEGNTEAFF. As DNA, the CDR3 is TGCGCCAGCAGCTTGACAGGGGAAGGGAACACTGAAGCTTTCTTT. This chain links TRBV5-1 with TRBJ1-1; 7 nucleotides agree with TRBD1. V dropped 1 base and J dropped 1; count of bases not matched to a gene: 4. CDR1 SGHRS and CDR2 YFSETQ come from the germline V gene. This CDR3 has 15 amino acids.

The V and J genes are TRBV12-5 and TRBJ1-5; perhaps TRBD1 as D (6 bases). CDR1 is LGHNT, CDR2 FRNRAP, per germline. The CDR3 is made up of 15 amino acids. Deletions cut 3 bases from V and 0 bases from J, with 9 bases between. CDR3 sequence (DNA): TGTGCTAGTGGTTTCGGGACATCTAGCAATCAGCCCCAGCATTTT. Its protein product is CASGFGTSSNQPQHF.

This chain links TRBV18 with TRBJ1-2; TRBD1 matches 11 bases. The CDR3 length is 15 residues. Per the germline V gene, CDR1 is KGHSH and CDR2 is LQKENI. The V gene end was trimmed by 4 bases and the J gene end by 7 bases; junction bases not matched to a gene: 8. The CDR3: CASSREGQGESGYTF. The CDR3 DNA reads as TGTGCCAGCTCACGTGAGGGACAGGGGGAATCTGGCTACACCTTC.

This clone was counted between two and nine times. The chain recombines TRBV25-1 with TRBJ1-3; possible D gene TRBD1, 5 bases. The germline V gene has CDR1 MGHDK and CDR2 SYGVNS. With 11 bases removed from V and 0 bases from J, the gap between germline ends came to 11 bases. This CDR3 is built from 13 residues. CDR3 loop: CASRQSSGNTIYF. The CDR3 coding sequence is TGTGCCTCCCGACAGAGCTCTGGAAACACCATATATTTT.

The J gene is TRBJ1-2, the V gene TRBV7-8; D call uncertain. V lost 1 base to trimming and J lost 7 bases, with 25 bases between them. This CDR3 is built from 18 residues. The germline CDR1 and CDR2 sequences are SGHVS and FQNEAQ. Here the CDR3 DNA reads TGTGCCAGCAGCTTAGGTCGCGTCGGGAGCCTACTCGAAGGTGGCTACACCTTC. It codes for CASSLGRVGSLLEGGYTF.

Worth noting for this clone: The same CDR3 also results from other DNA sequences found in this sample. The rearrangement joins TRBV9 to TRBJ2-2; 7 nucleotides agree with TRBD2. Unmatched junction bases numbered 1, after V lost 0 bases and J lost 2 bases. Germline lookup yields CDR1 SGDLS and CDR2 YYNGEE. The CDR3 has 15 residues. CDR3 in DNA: TGTGCCAGCAGCGTAGGGGGGGGAAACACCGGGGAGCTGTTTTTT. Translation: CASSVGGGNTGELFF.

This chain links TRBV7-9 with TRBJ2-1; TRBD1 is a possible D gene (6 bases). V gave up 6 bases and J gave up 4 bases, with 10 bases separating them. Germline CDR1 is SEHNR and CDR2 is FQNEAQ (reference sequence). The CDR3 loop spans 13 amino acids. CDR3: CASRGAGYNEQFF. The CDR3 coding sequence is TGTGCCAGCAGGGGGGCAGGGTACAATGAGCAGTTCTTC. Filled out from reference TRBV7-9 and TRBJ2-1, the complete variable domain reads DTGVSQNPRHKITKRGQNVTFRCDPISEHNRLYWYRQTLGQGPEFLTYFQNEAQLEKSRLLSDRFSAERPKGSFSTLEIQRTEQGDSAMYLCASRGAGYNEQFFGPGTRLTVL.

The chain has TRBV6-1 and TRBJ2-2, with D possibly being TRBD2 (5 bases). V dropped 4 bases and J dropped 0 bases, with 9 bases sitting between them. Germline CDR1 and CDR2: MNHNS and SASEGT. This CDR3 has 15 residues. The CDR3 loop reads CASSADYANTGELFF. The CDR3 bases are TGTGCCAGCAGTGCCGACTATGCGAACACCGGGGAGCTGTTTTTT.

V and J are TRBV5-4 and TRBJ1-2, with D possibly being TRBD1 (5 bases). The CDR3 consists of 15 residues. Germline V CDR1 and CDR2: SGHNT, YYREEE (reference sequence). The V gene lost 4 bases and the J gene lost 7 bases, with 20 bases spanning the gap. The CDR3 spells CASSPAGRGTGGYTF. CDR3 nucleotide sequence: TGTGCCAGCAGCCCGGCCGGCCGGGGGACGGGTGGCTACACCTTC.

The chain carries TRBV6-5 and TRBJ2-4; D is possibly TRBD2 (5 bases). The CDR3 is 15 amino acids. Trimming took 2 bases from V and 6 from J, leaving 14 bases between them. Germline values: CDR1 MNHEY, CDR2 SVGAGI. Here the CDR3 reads CASSYGVGGGNIQYF. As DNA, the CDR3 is TGTGCCAGCAGTTACGGAGTCGGTGGAGGAAACATTCAGTACTTC.